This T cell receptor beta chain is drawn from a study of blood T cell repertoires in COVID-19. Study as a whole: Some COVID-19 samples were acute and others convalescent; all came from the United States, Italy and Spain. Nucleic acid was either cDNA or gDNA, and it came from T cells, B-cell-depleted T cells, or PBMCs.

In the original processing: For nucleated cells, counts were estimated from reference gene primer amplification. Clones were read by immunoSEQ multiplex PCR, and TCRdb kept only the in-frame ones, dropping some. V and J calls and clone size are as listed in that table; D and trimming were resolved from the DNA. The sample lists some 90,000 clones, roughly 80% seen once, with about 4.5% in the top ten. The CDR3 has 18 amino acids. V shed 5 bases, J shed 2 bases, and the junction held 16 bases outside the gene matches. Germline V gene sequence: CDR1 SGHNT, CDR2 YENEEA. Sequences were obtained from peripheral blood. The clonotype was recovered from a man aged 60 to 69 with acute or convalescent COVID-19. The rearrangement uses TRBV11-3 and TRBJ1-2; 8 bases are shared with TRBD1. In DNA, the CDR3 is TGTGCCAGCAGCGGAAACCAACAGGGGGGTATCAAAAACTATGGCTACACCTTC. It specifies CASSGNQQGGIKNYGYTF.